This record concerns one T cell receptor (beta chain) sequence. Its antigen is unknown. The record has no base qualities; no much larger clone is one base away. Each collaborating institution followed its own protocols to collect whole blood in K2EDTA tubes. For TCRbeta analysis, collaborators shipped samples in one of three forms: frozen whole blood, isolated PBMCs, or DNA extracted from either of those sample types. The immunoSEQ Assay, a bias-controlled multiplex PCR, was used to amplify TCRbeta CDR3 regions from genomic DNA. In the paper's pipeline: Within the assay, amplification of reference gene primers was used to estimate how many nucleated cells each sample contained. Sequence reads were collapsed and filtered to measure the absolute abundance of every unique TCRbeta CDR3 rearrangement. For each sample, productive Simpson clonality was calculated by taking the square root of Simpson's diversity index across productive rearrangements. TCRdb took this table from immuneACCESS and kept in-frame rearrangements with V and J called. Such tables lack part of the clones; where checked against another copy, unresolved V genes explain under half of the gap, and the rest is unexplained. The DNA gave D and trimming, while V, J and clone size come from that table. This sample comprises 30,000 to 35,000 clones, about 90% of them detected only once. The ten most abundant clones make up more than 8% of the sample.

From a lookup of the germline V gene (reference sequence), CDR1 and CDR2 are GTSNPN and SVGIG. The CDR3 holds 15 amino acids from the cysteine to the phenylalanine. Just the 45-base CDR3 DNA is kept, in frame starting at base 1. Trimming removed 2 bases from V and 1 base from J; the gene matches leave 6 bases unexplained. The data originate from a study of blood T cell repertoires in COVID-19 (dated by TCRdb to the early 2020s). Looking at the study overall: Collaborator samples came from the United States, Italy and Spain and covered acute and convalescent phases of COVID-19. The material from the prospective study consisted of cDNA or gDNA derived from T cells, B-cell-depleted T cells, or PBMCs. Subjects who had been exposed to COVID-19, were actively infected with it, or had recovered from it provided the deeply sampled blood TCRbeta repertoires that made up the dataset. The repertoires were released in a freely available public database intended as a resource for research on the immune response to SARS-CoV-2. Samples were obtained from the ongoing ImmuneRACE study (first 160 participants) and from about 1,300 subjects provided by 6 global collaborators. Nearly every sample came with metadata listing a de-identified subject ID, COVID-19 status, age in years and sex. Where HLA class I and class II types were available, the types were taken from metadata supplied by the sample provider, not from assay-based typing.

What the work shows at the level of the full study, not this receptor alone: How much clinical and demographic metadata was included differed by source and by participant, and the metadata was provided uncurated.

The sample consisted of peripheral blood. The V gene is TRBV30 and the J gene is TRBJ1-1; 8 bases in between match TRBD1. The sequence was collected from a human donor with active COVID-19. The donor label of this sample is uncertain. The DNA reads TGTGCCTGGAGTCTAAGGACAGGGTGGAACACTGAAGCTTTCTTT. It specifies CAWSLRTGWNTEAFF. Reference TRBV30 and TRBJ1-1 proteins supply the regions before and after the CDR3; the full variable domain is: SQTIHQWPATLVQPVGSPLSLECTVEGTSNPNLYWYRQAAGRGLQLLFYSVGIGQISSEVPQNLSASRPQDRQFILSSKKLLLSDSGFYLCAWSLRTGWNTEAFFGQGTRLTVV.